What follows are 6 T cell receptor beta chains derived from one specimen sequenced in a study of PD-1 blockade in classical Hodgkin lymphoma. All patients experienced relapse after autologous stem cell transplantation, and brentuximab vedotin exposure was variable. Assay: immunoSEQ multiplex PCR; the TCRdb copy retains only in-frame clones and omits some. The repertoire has about 150,000 clones, approximately 72% of them found once; the top ten carry roughly 9.8%. Sequences were derived from peripheral blood mononuclear cells (PBMCs), sampled before the second cycle of nivolumab. The receptors were gathered from a human donor with classical Hodgkin lymphoma.

J is TRBJ2-7 and V is TRBV10-3; the D is unclear. This CDR3 contains 15 residues. V was pared by 4 bases and J by 0 bases, with 13 bases between. The germline V gene encodes CDR1 ENHRY and CDR2 SYGVKD. The CDR3 sequence is CAISAPGQSSYEQYF. Written as DNA, the CDR3 is TGTGCCATCAGTGCCCCCGGGCAGAGCTCCTACGAGCAGTACTTC.

The chain combines TRBV4-1 with TRBJ1-6; D is unclear. The ends were cut back, 4 bases at V and 8 bases at J, with 12 bases in the middle. CDR1 MGHRA and CDR2 YSYEKL come from the germline V gene. The CDR3 is made up of 14 amino acids. The CDR3 region is CASSRRTVDSPLHF. The CDR3 bases are TGCGCCAGCAGCCGCCGGACGGTAGATTCACCCCTCCACTTT.

V is TRBV6-5 and J is TRBJ1-3; a weak D match, TRBD1 (6 bases). The CDR3 is 12 amino acids. Germline assignment: CDR1 MNHEY and CDR2 SVGAGI. V lost 10 bases and J 2 bases, leaving 9 bases between the germline ends. CDR3 protein: CATTGTGNTIYF. The CDR3 DNA reads as TGTGCCACCACAGGGACTGGAAACACCATATATTTT.

The chain couples TRBV5-1 to TRBJ1-1, with a weak D call TRBD1 (5 bases). The CDR3 totals 14 residues. Germline assignment: CDR1 SGHRS and CDR2 YFSETQ. V was cut by 0 bases and J by 6 bases, with 12 bases left in between. The CDR3 nucleotides read TGCGCCAGCAGCTTGGGGAGGGGTTCCCCTGAAGCTTTCTTT. It yields the protein CASSLGRGSPEAFF.

The chain recombines TRBV4-3 with TRBJ2-3; 9 bases match TRBD1. Germline V CDR1 and CDR2: LGHNA, YSLEER. V shed 2 bases and J 4 bases; nucleotides not matched to a gene: 7. The CDR3 spans 16 residues. CDR3 sequence reads: CASSQHRGQGADTQYF. In nucleotides, the CDR3 is TGCGCCAGCAGCCAACACAGGGGACAGGGAGCAGATACGCAGTATTTT.

This clone is judged medium-sized. The rearrangement joins TRBV6-5 to TRBJ2-3; no clear D. Germline-derived CDR1 and CDR2 are MNHEY and SVGAGI. The CDR3 is 14 residues long. V lost 0 bases, J lost 6 bases, and 10 bases lay in between. The CDR3 nucleotides read TGTGCCAGCAGTTACTCGGACCGTCCGGATACGCAGTATTTT. Protein sequence: CASSYSDRPDTQYF.